Following are 10 T cell receptor beta chains from one sample sequenced in a study of blood T cell repertoires in COVID-19. TCRdb's copy holds only in-frame clones and misses some; the assay was immunoSEQ multiplex PCR. The repertoire has over 200,000 clones, about 90% of them found once; the top ten carry 2.7%. The sample was peripheral blood. All receptors come from an older woman with acute or convalescent COVID-19.

The V call is TRBV27, the J call TRBJ1-2; a possible D gene is TRBD1 (5 bases). V was clipped by 5 bases and J by 5 bases, with 15 bases between them. This CDR3 has 14 amino acids. Looked up from germline, CDR1 is MNHEY and CDR2 is SMNVEV (reference sequence). CDR3 coding DNA: TGTGCCAGCAGTCCCGAGGGACTTACGTATGGCTACACCTTC. Protein sequence: CASSPEGLTYGYTF.

The chain couples TRBV6-2 or TRBV6-3 to TRBJ1-5; 7 nucleotides align to TRBD1. The V and J ends lost 7 bases and 7 bases, in that order; junction bases with no gene match: 10. This CDR3 has 14 residues. Germline V gene data show CDR1 as MNHEY and CDR2 as SVGEGT. The CDR3 spells CASNPQGVMQPQHF. The CDR3 coding sequence is TGTGCCAGCAACCCCCAGGGGGTCATGCAGCCCCAGCATTTT.

The rearrangement joins TRBV11-3 to TRBJ2-3; tentative D call: TRBD2 (5 bases). Deletions cut 3 bases from V and 4 bases from J, with 17 bases between. The CDR3 runs 16 residues. Germline CDR1 SGHNT, CDR2 YENEEA. CDR3 protein: CASSFGRQGSADTQYF. The CDR3 DNA reads as TGTGCCAGCAGCTTTGGGAGACAAGGTTCCGCAGATACGCAGTATTTT.

The J gene is TRBJ2-7, the V gene TRBV10-3, with D possibly matching TRBD2 (6 bases). This CDR3 has 16 amino acids. Deletions cut 0 bases from V and 0 bases from J, with 12 bases between. Germline CDR1 ENHRY, CDR2 SYGVKD. The CDR3 here is CAISESGAGLSYEQYF. In nucleotides, the CDR3 is TGTGCCATCAGTGAGTCGGGCGCGGGACTCTCCTACGAGCAGTACTTC.

V usage is TRBV7-8 and J usage is TRBJ1-4; D possibly corresponds to TRBD1 (5 bases). The CDR3 consists of 15 residues. The germline CDR1 and CDR2 sequences are SGHVS and FQNEAQ. V was cut by 5 bases and J by 2 bases, with 12 bases left in between. The CDR3 is CASSRGRQTNEKLFF. CDR3 DNA: TGTGCCAGCAGCCGAGGTCGACAGACTAATGAAAAACTGTTTTTT.

The genes are TRBV27 and TRBJ1-6; 7 nucleotides agree with TRBD1. The CDR3 consists of 16 residues. Germline values: CDR1 MNHEY, CDR2 SMNVEV (reference sequence). V dropped 5 bases and J dropped 4; count of bases not matched to a gene: 8. Here the CDR3 reads CASSPRTTGYNSPLHF. CDR3 coding DNA: TGTGCCAGCAGTCCCCGGACGACAGGGTATAATTCACCCCTCCACTTT.

This chain joins TRBV19 and TRBJ1-1; 10 bases match TRBD1. The V segment lost 5 bases and the J segment 1 base; nucleotides outside the gene matches: 4. CDR3 length: 15 amino acids. CDR1 is LNHDA, CDR2 SQIVND, per germline (reference sequence). CDR3 in amino acids: CASSRWTGGNTEAFF. CDR3 nucleotides: TGTGCCAGTAGTCGGTGGACAGGGGGGAACACTGAAGCTTTCTTT.

V and J are TRBV6-5 and TRBJ2-7, with D possibly TRBD2 on 5 matching bases. From germline, CDR1 is MNHEY and CDR2 SVGAGI. This CDR3 is 15 amino acids long. The V gene lost 2 bases and the J gene lost 2 bases, with 13 bases spanning the gap. The CDR3 reads CASSYGTGRAYEQYF. CDR3 sequence (DNA): TGTGCCAGCAGTTACGGTACGGGGAGAGCCTACGAGCAGTACTTC.

V is TRBV19 and J is TRBJ1-5, with D unresolved. Germline assignment: CDR1 LNHDA and CDR2 SQIVND (reference sequence). This CDR3 has 15 amino acids. Trimming took 3 bases from V and 2 from J, leaving 11 bases between them. CDR3 region: CASSIAGYGNQPQHF. DNA of the CDR3: TGTGCCAGTAGTATTGCGGGGTATGGCAATCAGCCCCAGCATTTT. Filled out from reference TRBV19 and TRBJ1-5, the complete variable domain reads DGGITQSPKYLFRKEGQNVTLSCEQNLNHDAMYWYRQDPGQGLRLIYYSQIVNDFQKGDIAEGYSVSREKKESFPLTVTSAQKNPTAFYLCASSIAGYGNQPQHFGDGTRLSIL.

This chain connects TRBV5-1 to TRBJ1-4; 10 nucleotides match TRBD1. The CDR3 sequence is 18 residues long. Germline CDR1 SGHRS, CDR2 YFSETQ. The V segment lost 2 bases and the J segment 7 bases; nucleotides outside the gene matches: 14. CDR3 region: CASSFGAGTGELSEKLFF. CDR3 bases: TGCGCCAGCAGCTTTGGGGCCGGGACAGGGGAACTGAGTGAAAAACTGTTTTTT.